The 2 T cell receptor beta chains presented below share a single source sample, sequenced in a study of CD8 T cells in Susac syndrome. RNA, at roughly 0.45 to 1 ug, was reverse transcribed with random hexamers. TCRdb fed the immunoSEQ multiplex PCR reads into MiXCR, producing one record per CDR3 protein. The table lists some 150,000 distinct CDR3 sequences, roughly 95% of them singletons. The sample taken for sequencing was CD8+ T cells from PBMCs. All receptors come from a human donor with multiple sclerosis.

The V gene is TRBV7-9, the J gene TRBJ2-7; weak D call: TRBD1 (7 bases). The CDR3 totals 16 residues. V gave up 5 bases and J gave up 2 bases, with 19 bases separating them. Per germline, CDR1 SEHNR and CDR2 FQNEAQ (reference sequence). Here the CDR3 reads CASSPPGGTATYEQYF. The CDR3 region has the DNA TGTGCCAGCAGCCCACCTGGAGGGACAGCGACCTACGAGCAGTACTTC.

The chain carries TRBV27 and TRBJ1-6; D is uncertain. The CDR3 is made up of 12 amino acids. The V gene lost 0 bases and the J gene lost 11 bases, with 5 bases spanning the gap. Germline-derived CDR1 and CDR2 are MNHEY and SMNVEV (reference sequence). The CDR3 DNA reads TGTGCCAGCAGTTTATCTGGCGCACCCCTCCACTTT. Encoded protein: CASSLSGAPLHF.